This T cell receptor (beta chain) was captured in a study of human T cells and chemical hapten exposure. MiXCR was run by TCRdb on the RACE reads, yielding one entry per CDR3 protein. Of around 380,000 distinct CDR3 sequences listed, more than 4.5% are singletons. Trimming took 1 base from V and 5 from J, leaving 12 bases between them. Germline values: CDR1 SGHTA, CDR2 FQGNSA. CDR3 length: 16 residues. As for time point: patch test 1, 2 weeks after DPC sensitization. The treatment is: therapeutic diphenylcyclopropenone sensitization with weekly scalp DPC. This clonotype came up a few times. This TCR came from a woman in her 50s with alopecia areata. Some clones in this sample may be carry-over from other donors' samples. Source: whole blood, taken in connection with sensitization to the hapten diphenylcyclopropenone (DPC). The chain links TRBV7-2 to TRBJ1-6; tentatively, D is TRBD1 (5 bases). The CDR3 nucleotides read TGTGCCAGCAGCTTAGGAGGGGCAGTTAATAATTCACCCCTCCACTTT. Protein: CASSLGGAVNNSPLHF. Full variable domain (remainder filled in from reference TRBV7-2 and TRBJ1-6): GAGVSQSPSNKVTEKGKDVELRCDPISGHTALYWYRQSLGQGLEFLIYFQGNSAPDKSGLPSDRFSAERTGGSVSTLTIQRTQQEDSAVYLCASSLGGAVNNSPLHFGNGTRLTVT.